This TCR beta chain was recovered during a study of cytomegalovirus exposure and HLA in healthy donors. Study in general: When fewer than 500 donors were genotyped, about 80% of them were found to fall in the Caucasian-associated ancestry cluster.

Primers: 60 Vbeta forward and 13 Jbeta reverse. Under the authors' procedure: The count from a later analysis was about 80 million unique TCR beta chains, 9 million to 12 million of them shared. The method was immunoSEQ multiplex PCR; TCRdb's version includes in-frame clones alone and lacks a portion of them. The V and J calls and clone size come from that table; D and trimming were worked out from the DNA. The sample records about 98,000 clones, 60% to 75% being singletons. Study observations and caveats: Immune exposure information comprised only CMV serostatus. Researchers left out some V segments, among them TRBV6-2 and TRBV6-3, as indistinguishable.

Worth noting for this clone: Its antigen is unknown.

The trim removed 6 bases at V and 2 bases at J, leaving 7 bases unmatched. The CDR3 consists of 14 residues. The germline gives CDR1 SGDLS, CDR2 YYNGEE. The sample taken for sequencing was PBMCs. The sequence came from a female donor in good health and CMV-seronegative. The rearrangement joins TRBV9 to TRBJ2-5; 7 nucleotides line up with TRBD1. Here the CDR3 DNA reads TGTGCCAGCATCAACGCAGGGGGTCAAGAGACCCAGTACTTC. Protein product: CASINAGGQETQYF.